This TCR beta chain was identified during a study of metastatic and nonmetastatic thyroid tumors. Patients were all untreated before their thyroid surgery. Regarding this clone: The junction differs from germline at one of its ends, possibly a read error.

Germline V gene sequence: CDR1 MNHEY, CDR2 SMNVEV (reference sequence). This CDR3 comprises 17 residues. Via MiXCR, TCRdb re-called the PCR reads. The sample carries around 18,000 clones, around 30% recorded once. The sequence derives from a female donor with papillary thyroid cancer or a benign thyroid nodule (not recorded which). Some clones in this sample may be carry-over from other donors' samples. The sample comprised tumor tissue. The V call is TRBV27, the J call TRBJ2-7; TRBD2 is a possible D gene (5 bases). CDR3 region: CASSPLAAFEWPYEQYF. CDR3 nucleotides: TGCGCCAGCAGTCCCCTAGCCGCCTTTGAGTGGCCCTACGAGCAGTACTTC.